Below are 24 T cell receptor beta chains sequenced from a single sample in a study of blood T cell repertoires in COVID-19. TCRdb's table, derived via immunoSEQ multiplex PCR, lists solely in-frame clones and lacks some. The table records 130,000 to 150,000 clones, over 80% of them present only once. Sequencing input: PBMCs or T cells enriched from blood (not recorded which). Receptors originate from a man in his 60s who had recovered from COVID-19.

This clone occurred once. The chain carries TRBV7-9 and TRBJ1-1, with 7 bases that match TRBD1. The trim removed 5 bases at V and 5 bases at J, leaving 8 bases unmatched. CDR1 and CDR2 from the germline V gene are SEHNR and FQNEAQ (reference sequence). This CDR3 has 14 amino acids. CDR3 region: CASSRTGGETEAFF. CDR3 nucleotide sequence: TGTGCCAGCAGCCGGACAGGTGGGGAAACTGAAGCTTTCTTT.

V gene TRBV3-1 (or the pseudogene TRBV3-2) combines with J gene TRBJ2-5; D might be TRBD2 (5 bases). V gave up 1 base and J gave up 6 bases, with 12 bases separating them. The length of the CDR3 is 14 residues. Per the germline V gene, CDR1 is LGHDT and CDR2 is YNNKEL (reference sequence). CDR3 amino acids: CASSQGYSGKTQYF. CDR3 bases: TGTGCCAGCAGCCAAGGCTATTCGGGAAAGACCCAGTACTTC.

The rearrangement uses TRBV7-6 and TRBJ2-5, with D possibly matching TRBD2 (6 bases). CDR1 SGHVS and CDR2 FNYEAQ come from the germline V gene. V was clipped by 5 bases and J by 4 bases, with 17 bases between them. The CDR3 is 15 amino acids. The CDR3 is CASSPLPGLGETQYF. CDR3 in DNA: TGTGCCAGCAGCCCCCTCCCGGGACTGGGAGAGACCCAGTACTTC.

CDR3 region: CASSQDRDIYNEQFF. DNA of the CDR3: TGCGCCAGCAGCCAAGACAGGGATATCTACAATGAGCAGTTCTTC. This chain links TRBV4-1 with TRBJ2-1; tentatively, D is TRBD1 (5 bases). V dropped 0 bases and J dropped 3 bases, with 9 bases sitting between them. CDR3 length: 15 residues. Germline-derived CDR1 and CDR2 are MGHRA and YSYEKL.

This clone has just a few counts. This chain uses TRBV11-2 with TRBJ2-7; 8 bases line up with TRBD1. Germline V gene lookup returns CDR1 SGHAT and CDR2 FQNNGV. This CDR3 has 14 residues. Trimming took 5 bases from V and 5 from J; bases not matched to a gene: 8. DNA for the CDR3: TGTGCCAGCAGCCACGGACAGGGTTCCAACGAGCAGTACTTC. Its protein is CASSHGQGSNEQYF.

The chain is built from TRBV9 and TRBJ2-4; TRBD2 agrees at 11 bases. The ends lost 0 bases at V and 9 bases at J; junction bases unmatched: 5. Germline V gives CDR1 SGDLS, CDR2 YYNGEE. The CDR3 length is 15 residues. The CDR3 here is CASSVELAGVGIQYF. In DNA form, the CDR3 reads TGTGCCAGCAGCGTAGAACTAGCGGGAGTGGGCATTCAGTACTTC. Full variable domain (rest looked up from reference TRBV9 and TRBJ2-4): DSGVTQTPKHLITATGQRVTLRCSPRSGDLSVYWYQQSLDQGLQFLIQYYNGEERAKGNILERFSAQQFPDLHSELNLSSLELGDSALYFCASSVELAGVGIQYFGAGTRLSVL.

The rearrangement joins TRBV28 to TRBJ1-1; D call uncertain. Germline loops: CDR1 MDHEN, CDR2 SYDVKM. CDR3 length: 12 residues. Trimming cost V 3 bases and J 8 bases, with 10 bases left between them. The CDR3, as DNA: TGTGCCAGCAGTTTCCACGGCAGGGAAGCTTTCTTT. Residues: CASSFHGREAFF.

This clone has more than one count but fewer than ten. The gene calls are TRBV19 and TRBJ1-5; 7 bases line up with TRBD1. CDR1 and CDR2 (germline): LNHDA, SQIVND (reference sequence). The CDR3 spans 13 residues. J lost 4 bases, V lost 6 bases, and 3 bases had no gene match. The CDR3 DNA reads TGTGCCAGTAGATGGGGACAGAATCAGCCCCAGCATTTT. As protein: CASRWGQNQPQHF.

The chain is built from TRBV12-5 and TRBJ2-5; 10 bases match TRBD2. J gave up 5 bases and V 6 bases, and 6 bases lay outside the gene matches. This CDR3 has 14 residues. The germline CDR1 and CDR2 sequences are LGHNT and FRNRAP. The CDR3 DNA reads as TGTGCTAGTGGGAGCGGGAGGGCCGGGGAGACCCAGTACTTC. Translating gives CASGSGRAGETQYF.

The chain employs TRBV23-1 and TRBJ1-4; no reliable D call. Being an ORF, TRBV23-1 has a function that is uncertain. CDR3 length equals 14 residues. V was shortened by 4 bases and J by 5 bases, with 11 bases between the two germline ends. The CDR3 nucleotides are TGCGCCAGCAGTCGGAGACGATTGAATGAAAAACTGTTTTTT. Its protein is CASSRRRLNEKLFF.

This clone was found once. V and J are TRBV10-1 and TRBJ2-3; 7 positions agree with TRBD2. Trimming took 1 base from V and 7 from J; bases not matched to a gene: 8. Germline-derived CDR1 and CDR2 are WNHNN and SYGVQD (reference sequence). The CDR3 totals 15 residues. The CDR3 loop is CASSEWQGGENTQYF. In DNA, the CDR3 is TGCGCCAGCAGTGAGTGGCAGGGAGGGGAGAATACGCAGTATTTT.

V and J are TRBV5-8 and TRBJ2-1; 8 nucleotides match TRBD2. Germline trimming cut 1 base from V and 12 bases from J; bases unmatched to any gene: 3. Germline-derived CDR1 and CDR2 are SGHTS and YDEGEE. The CDR3 loop spans 12 amino acids. CDR3 DNA sequence: TGTGCCAGCAGCTTGCGACTAGCGCGGCAGTTCTTC. Encoded protein: CASSLRLARQFF.

The V gene is TRBV28, the J gene TRBJ1-3; D is uncertain. The CDR3 consists of 14 residues. Germline loops: CDR1 MDHEN, CDR2 SYDVKM. Between the trimmed V and J ends, which lost 5 bases and 1 base, there was a span of 9 bases. The CDR3 is CASSAILSGNTIYF. The CDR3 DNA is TGTGCCAGCAGTGCAATACTATCTGGAAACACCATATATTTT.

V gene TRBV3-1 (or the pseudogene TRBV3-2) combines with J gene TRBJ2-3; a possible D gene is TRBD2 (5 bases). Germline assignment: CDR1 LGHDT and CDR2 YNNKEL (reference sequence). CDR3 size: 16 residues. Trimming cost V 1 base and J 4 bases, with 15 bases left between them. The CDR3 spells CASSQGALLGADTQYF. CDR3 sequence (DNA): TGTGCCAGCAGCCAAGGGGCGCTCCTCGGGGCAGATACGCAGTATTTT.

The chain joins TRBV10-3 to TRBJ1-1, with D hard to call. V lost 2 bases, J lost 0 bases, and 7 bases lay in between. Germline CDR1 is ENHRY and CDR2 is SYGVKD. This CDR3 is 14 amino acids long. CDR3 residues: CAISEGRLNTEAFF. DNA for the CDR3: TGTGCCATCAGTGAGGGCAGATTGAACACTGAAGCTTTCTTT.

This chain connects TRBV29-1 to TRBJ1-1, with D unresolved. There are 11 residues in the CDR3. CDR1 and CDR2 (germline): SQVTM, ANQGSEA. Trimming removed 7 bases from V and 5 bases from J, with 11 bases in between. The CDR3 is CSGRVGTEAFF. The CDR3 DNA is TGCAGCGGGAGGGTCGGAACTGAAGCTTTCTTT.

The chain uses TRBV27 and TRBJ2-7, with TRBD1 identical over 9 bases. V lost 5 bases and J lost 4; bases outside the gene matches: 6. The CDR3 is 14 amino acids. Germline CDR1 reads MNHEY; CDR2 reads SMNVEV (reference sequence). CDR3 nucleotide sequence: TGTGCCAGCAGTGCGTTACAGGGGGCGTACGAGCAGTACTTC. This translates into CASSALQGAYEQYF.

The CDR3 spells CASSKQVLGEKLFF. For the CDR3, the DNA is TGTGCCAGCAGTAAACAGGTTCTCGGTGAAAAACTGTTTTTT. The V call is TRBV6-5, the J call TRBJ1-4, with D maybe TRBD1 (5 bases). CDR1 and CDR2 from the germline V gene are MNHEY and SVGAGI. V was trimmed by 5 bases and J by 7 bases, leaving 14 bases between them. This CDR3 region has 14 residues.

This clone has just one count. This chain uses TRBV19 with TRBJ2-5; 9 bases match TRBD1. Trimming removed 5 bases from V and 13 bases from J; junction bases left unmatched: 14. The CDR3 runs to 14 residues. From germline, CDR1 is LNHDA and CDR2 SQIVND (reference sequence). CDR3 sequence: CASSSGTGYLTRYF. In nucleotides, the CDR3 is TGTGCCAGTAGTTCCGGGACAGGGTACCTTACAAGGTACTTC.

V is TRBV11-2 and J is TRBJ1-5; maybe TRBD1 (5 bases). Germline V gene data show CDR1 as SGHAT and CDR2 as FQNNGV. This CDR3 spans 14 amino acids. Trimming left V 0 bases short and J 2 bases short, with 5 bases between. DNA of the CDR3: TGTGCCAGCAGCTTAGACAGGGGCAATCAGCCCCAGCATTTT. Translated, it gives CASSLDRGNQPQHF.

The chain is built from TRBV30 and TRBJ2-7; unclear D gene. Germline V lookup: CDR1 GTSNPN, CDR2 SVGIG (reference sequence). Trimming removed 3 bases from V and 7 bases from J, with 7 bases in between. There are 10 residues in the CDR3. This CDR3 reads CAWRRTEQYF. The DNA of the CDR3 is TGTGCCTGGAGGAGAACTGAGCAGTACTTC.

V usage is TRBV19 and J usage is TRBJ1-1; D call uncertain. This CDR3 contains 14 residues. Trimming cost V 3 bases and J 11 bases, with 19 bases left between them. The germline V gene encodes CDR1 LNHDA and CDR2 SQIVND (reference sequence). CDR3 region: CASSISAVGVFAFF. The CDR3 DNA follows: TGTGCCAGTAGTATTTCGGCCGTCGGGGTGTTTGCTTTCTTT.

This sequence joins TRBV7-2 and TRBJ1-5; D not resolved. Looked up from germline, CDR1 is SGHTA and CDR2 is FQGNSA. V was pared by 1 base and J by 1 base, with 8 bases between. The CDR3 contains 15 residues. The CDR3 DNA sequence: TGTGCCAGCAGCTTAGGGTCGGGAAGCAATCAGCCCCAGCATTTT. Its protein product is CASSLGSGSNQPQHF.

V gene TRBV6-5 combines with J gene TRBJ2-5; D not resolved. Germline values: CDR1 MNHEY, CDR2 SVGAGI. The CDR3 is made up of 15 amino acids. With 0 bases removed from V and 1 base from J, the gap between germline ends came to 9 bases. CDR3 bases: TGTGCCAGCAGTTACTCGAGCGCCAGCCAAGAGACCCAGTACTTC. It codes for CASSYSSASQETQYF.